The rows below give T cell receptor beta chains drawn from one sample of a study of cytomegalovirus exposure and HLA in healthy donors. Data came from immunoSEQ multiplex PCR; TCRdb stores just in-frame clones and leaves some out. The sample lists some 70,000 clones; roughly four fifths were seen once. The source material was PBMCs. Receptors were obtained from a man between 18 and 29 years old in good health and CMV-seronegative. CDR3s include the opening cysteine and the closing phenylalanine or tryptophan. The order of the fields is D gene, J gene, V gene, clone size, CDR3 DNA, CDR3 protein. The D gene is left open where the match is weak. For some rows the clone size is stated as once, few or many, or as a class when expanded; others skip it.

>TRBD2|TRBJ2-3|TRBV9|NA
TGTGCCAGCAGCGTCGGACTAGCGGGAACAGATACGCAGTATTTT
CASSVGLAGTDTQYF
>TRBD2|TRBJ2-3|TRBV7-2|NA
TGTGCCAGCAGCACCGACCTGACTAGCGGGGCCACAGATACGCAGTATTTT
CASSTDLTSGATDTQYF
>NA|TRBJ1-2|TRBV28|few
TGTGCCAGCAGTTTATTAGGGGGGGCGAGAACTTACTATGGCTACACCTTC
CASSLLGGARTYYGYTF
>NA|TRBJ1-1|TRBV19|once
TGTGCCAGTACCGACCCTTCCTCGGGTTATGAAGCTTTCTTT
CASTDPSSGYEAFF
>NA|TRBJ1-3|TRBV9|NA
TGTGCCAGCAGCGTAGGGCGGTCCCTCTCTGGAAACACCATATATTTT
CASSVGRSLSGNTIYF
>NA|TRBJ2-2|TRBV4-1|NA
TGCGCCAGCAGCTACGGACAGCTCAACACCGGGGAGCTGTTTTTT
CASSYGQLNTGELFF
>NA|TRBJ1-2|TRBV30|few
TGTGCCTGGAGCGTGAGTAGCTATGGCTACACCTTC
CAWSVSSYGYTF
>TRBD1|TRBJ2-7|TRBV28|NA
TGTGCCAGCAGCTCGTGGGGACAGGGGGACTACGAGCAGTACTTC
CASSSWGQGDYEQYF
>NA|TRBJ2-3|TRBV7-2|NA
TGTGCCAGCAGCTTAGAAGGAGTCGCAGATACGCAGTATTTT
CASSLEGVADTQYF
>NA|TRBJ1-2|TRBV10-2|NA
TGCGCCAGCAACACAGGTACCAACTATGGCTACACCTTC
CASNTGTNYGYTF
>TRBD1|TRBJ1-1|TRBV7-9|few
TGTGCCAGCAGTTCGGACAGGACCCTTCGTATCACTGAAGCTTTCTTT
CASSSDRTLRITEAFF
>NA|TRBJ2-1|TRBV2|NA
TGTGCCAGCAGTGGATCAAGGGGTGAGCAGTTCTTC
CASSGSRGEQFF
>TRBD1|TRBJ2-7|TRBV5-1|NA
TGCGCCAGCAGCTATGGGGACAGGCCCGGTGGGAACGAGCAGTACTTC
CASSYGDRPGGNEQYF
>NA|TRBJ2-1|TRBV7-2|NA
TGTGCCAGCAGCTTATATTCCAGGGTGGGGTCGGATGAGCAGTTCTTC
CASSLYSRVGSDEQFF
>NA|TRBJ2-2|TRBV13|NA
TGTGCCAGCAGCCGGGGGACCGGGGAGCTGTTTTTT
CASSRGTGELFF
>TRBD1|TRBJ1-1|TRBV6-1|NA
TGTGCCACCTCATATCCGGGACAGCCGAACACTGAAGCTTTCTTT
CATSYPGQPNTEAFF
>TRBD1|TRBJ2-1|TRBV29-1|NA
TGCAGCGTCCGCACAGGGGCCTACAATGAGCAGTTCTTC
CSVRTGAYNEQFF
>NA|TRBJ1-1|TRBV7-9|NA
TGTGCCAGCAGCTTCGTCTCTAGCACTGAAGCTTTCTTT
CASSFVSSTEAFF
>NA|TRBJ1-2|TRBV5-5|NA
TGTGCCAGCAGCTTGGATGGAGGTAACTATGGCTACACCTTC
CASSLDGGNYGYTF
>NA|TRBJ2-2|TRBV7-9|NA
TGTGCCAGCAGCTTAGGACTAATTAACCGGGAGCTGTTTTTT
CASSLGLINRELFF
>TRBD1|TRBJ1-2|TRBV7-9|NA
TGTGCCAGCAGCTACAACAGGGGGGGCGTAGATGGCTACACCTTC
CASSYNRGGVDGYTF
>NA|TRBJ1-1|TRBV30|NA
TGTGCCTGGAGTGGAAAGACCGGGACTTTGAACACTGAAGCTTTCTTT
CAWSGKTGTLNTEAFF
>TRBD1|TRBJ1-2|TRBV4-3|NA
TGCGCCAGCAGCCAAGTACAGGGGGTCTATGGCTACACCTTC
CASSQVQGVYGYTF
>TRBD1|TRBJ1-4|TRBV15|NA
TGTGCCACCAGCAGAGACGCGGACAGGGAGGACGCAAGGGATGAAAAACTGTTTTTT
CATSRDADREDARDEKLFF
>NA|TRBJ1-6|TRBV7-9|NA
TGTGCCAGCAGCTTAAACAGAAATAATTCACCCCTCCACTTT
CASSLNRNNSPLHF
>NA|TRBJ1-1|TRBV20-1|NA
TGCAGTGCTAGAGATCAGGTCGTGATATTCTTT
CSARDQVVIFF
>NA|TRBJ2-3|TRBV9|NA
TGTGCCAGCAGCGTATTAGCCTTGGATGGGGATACGCAGTATTTT
CASSVLALDGDTQYF
>TRBD1|TRBJ1-2|TRBV6-1|NA
TGTGCCAGCAGTGGAGGACAGGGGGTTCCATATTTTGGCTACACCTTC
CASSGGQGVPYFGYTF
>TRBD1|TRBJ1-5|TRBV28|NA
TGTGCCAGCAGTTTTAACAGGGGGCTAGGACAGCCCCAGCATTTT
CASSFNRGLGQPQHF